These 15 T cell receptor beta chains originate from one sample sequenced in a study of brain T cells in children with intractable seizures. Profiling relied on immunoSEQ multiplex PCR, and the TCRdb table lists in-frame clones only, not all of them. The data contain under 150,000 clones, roughly 94% of them singletons. The sequences come from peripheral blood, collected at surgery. The receptors were sampled from a boy less than two years old with hemimegalencephaly and intractable seizures.

This rearrangement joins TRBV18 to TRBJ2-4; no clear D. Germline lookup yields CDR1 KGHSH and CDR2 LQKENI. This CDR3 is 14 amino acids long. Trimming cost V 6 bases and J 6 bases, with 15 bases left between them. The CDR3 bases are TGTGCCAGCTCCTTGCCAGGCGCAGGAAACATTCAGTACTTC. It specifies CASSLPGAGNIQYF.

This clone was seen a single time. The chain links TRBV12-1 to TRBJ2-3; the table calls TRBD2, which could not be checked here. TRBV12-1 is a pseudogene segment. The CDR3 runs 15 residues. This chain's CDR3 is CASSFGTSGRDTQYF. Here the CDR3 DNA reads TGTGCCAGCAGCTTTGGGACTAGCGGGAGGGATACGCAGTATTTT.

V usage is TRBV12-3 or TRBV12-4 and J usage is TRBJ2-1, with D uncertain. The V and J ends lost 6 bases and 2 bases respectively, with 5 bases between them. This CDR3 is built from 12 residues. Written as DNA, the CDR3 is TGTGCCAGCAGGACAACCTACAATGAGCAGTTCTTC. Translation gives CASRTTYNEQFF.

V is TRBV12-3 or TRBV12-4 and J is TRBJ2-5; D ambiguous. Trimming left V 3 bases short and J 5 bases short, with 7 bases between. The CDR3 runs 12 residues. CDR3 in amino acids: CASSFIWETQYF. CDR3 bases: TGTGCCAGCAGTTTTATTTGGGAGACCCAGTACTTC.

The chain recombines TRBV5-1 with TRBJ2-7; D gene ambiguous. The ends were cut back, 0 bases at V and 0 bases at J, with 10 bases in the middle. Germline V gene sequence: CDR1 SGHRS, CDR2 YFSETQ. There are 15 residues in the CDR3. Here the CDR3 reads CASSLVGRSSYEQYF. Here the CDR3 DNA reads TGCGCCAGCAGCTTGGTCGGACGGAGCTCCTACGAGCAGTACTTC.

The V call is TRBV18, the J call TRBJ2-7; 9 bases align to TRBD2. Trimming took 5 bases from V and 4 from J; bases not matched to a gene: 0. This CDR3 contains 12 residues. Germline CDR1 and CDR2: KGHSH and LQKENI. The CDR3 loop is CASSAGGYEQYF. In DNA, the CDR3 is TGTGCCAGCTCAGCGGGGGGGTACGAGCAGTACTTC.

The chain joins TRBV7-8 to TRBJ2-7, with 10 bases matching TRBD1. CDR1 and CDR2 (germline): SGHVS, FQNEAQ. V shed 1 base, J shed 13 bases, and the junction held 10 bases outside the gene matches. There are 14 residues in the CDR3. The CDR3 DNA follows: TGTGCCAGCAGCTTAGAGGGGTGGAGGACAGGGGGATACTTC. Protein: CASSLEGWRTGGYF.

The V gene is TRBV11-2, the J gene TRBJ2-4; D remains ambiguous. V lost 6 bases to trimming and J lost 9 bases, with 12 bases between them. The CDR3 is made up of 12 amino acids. Germline V gives CDR1 SGHAT, CDR2 FQNNGV. The CDR3 spells CASSLAQAIQYF. CDR3 sequence (DNA): TGTGCCAGCAGTTTGGCGCAGGCCATTCAGTACTTC.

The chain is built from TRBV5-1 and TRBJ2-7, with TRBD2 matching 13 bases. The germline V gene has CDR1 SGHRS and CDR2 YFSETQ. V lost 5 bases, J lost 3 bases, and 5 bases stayed unmatched. The CDR3 is 15 amino acids. The CDR3, as DNA: TGCGCCAGCAGACTAGCGGGAGGGGTCTTCTACGAGCAGTACTTC. Translating it yields CASRLAGGVFYEQYF.

The chain employs TRBV7-3 and TRBJ2-2; the D call may be TRBD1 or TRBD2 (5 bases each). Trimming shortened V by 7 bases and J by 4 bases, and 16 bases separated the two germline ends. CDR1 SGHTA and CDR2 FQGTGA come from the germline V gene. The CDR3 extends over 15 amino acids. The CDR3 loop is CASTGGDGPTGELFF. The CDR3 nucleotides are TGTGCCAGCACTGGTGGGGACGGACCCACCGGGGAGCTGTTTTTT.

This rearrangement joins TRBV7-9 to TRBJ2-1; D remains ambiguous. Trimming pared 2 bases from V and 6 bases from J, leaving 14 bases between. The CDR3 sequence is 15 residues long. Per germline, CDR1 SEHNR and CDR2 FQNEAQ (reference sequence). The CDR3 loop is CASSLNLGRRNEQFF. CDR3 DNA sequence: TGTGCCAGCAGCTTAAATCTAGGCCGTCGCAATGAGCAGTTCTTC.

V and J are TRBV4-1 and TRBJ2-7; 8 bases line up with TRBD2. The CDR3 spans 15 residues. Germline V gene data show CDR1 as MGHRA and CDR2 as YSYEKL. V trimming: 0 bases; J trimming: 4 bases; junction bases outside the gene matches: 5. CDR3 sequence (DNA): TGCGCCAGCAGCCAAGATCCAGCGGGAGCTTACGAGCAGTACTTC. This sequence encodes CASSQDPAGAYEQYF.

The chain is built from TRBV6-5 and TRBJ1-2; tentatively, D is TRBD1 (5 bases). The CDR3 runs to 15 residues. V was cut by 0 bases and J by 6 bases, with 14 bases left in between. Germline V gene data show CDR1 as MNHEY and CDR2 as SVGAGI. CDR3 loop: CASSYSDSLPDGYTF. CDR3 sequence (DNA): TGTGCCAGCAGTTACTCCGACAGTCTCCCGGATGGCTACACCTTC.

The chain carries TRBV10-3 and TRBJ2-7; D uncertain. The CDR3 has 13 amino acids. CDR1 and CDR2 from the germline V gene are ENHRY and SYGVKD. V was clipped by 3 bases and J by 2 bases, with 8 bases between them. CDR3 loop: CAISDLPPYEQYF. In DNA, the CDR3 is TGTGCCATCAGTGACCTACCCCCCTACGAGCAGTACTTC.

The genes are TRBV6-5 and TRBJ2-7; D is unresolved. CDR1 is MNHEY and CDR2 is SVGAGI in the germline V gene. V was shortened by 4 bases and J by 0 bases, with 7 bases between the two germline ends. The CDR3 length is 13 residues. For the CDR3, the DNA is TGTGCCAGCAGTTTGGCTAGCTCCTACGAGCAGTACTTC. Its translation: CASSLASSYEQYF.